This T cell receptor beta chain was captured by sequencing in a study of blood T cell repertoires in COVID-19 (dated by TCRdb to the early 2020s). Broadly, across the study: The collaborator samples originated in the United States, Italy and Spain and spanned the acute and convalescent phases of COVID-19. Sample metadata almost always included a de-identified subject ID, COVID-19 status, age in years and sex. The samples were drawn from two sources: the first 160 participants of the ongoing ImmuneRACE study, and 1,200 or so subjects contributed by 6 global collaborators. Where HLA class I and class II types were available, the types were taken from metadata supplied by the sample provider, not from assay-based typing. The dataset comprised deeply sampled blood TCRbeta repertoires from subjects exposed to, actively infected with, or recovered from COVID-19. The repertoires were made available in a free public database intended to serve as a resource for research on the immune response to SARS-CoV-2. The prospective study material was composed of cDNA or gDNA derived from T cells, B-cell-depleted T cells, or PBMCs.

Summary of the overall study and its limitations: How much clinical and demographic metadata was included differed by source and by participant, and the metadata was provided uncurated.

Each collaborating institution followed its own protocols to collect whole blood in K2EDTA tubes. For TCRbeta analysis, collaborators shipped samples in one of three forms: frozen whole blood, isolated PBMCs, or DNA extracted from either of those sample types. Comment on this clone: Its antigen is not yet known. The sample holds no much larger clone one base away, and base qualities are not on file.

The immunoSEQ Assay, a bias-controlled multiplex PCR, was used to amplify TCRbeta CDR3 regions from genomic DNA. Regarding the original processing steps: The number of nucleated cells in each sample was estimated from the amplification of reference gene primers within the assay. To quantify the absolute abundance of each unique TCRbeta CDR3 rearrangement, sequence reads were collapsed and filtered. For each sample, productive Simpson clonality was calculated as the square root of Simpson's diversity index over productive rearrangements. Held by TCRdb, this immuneACCESS table contains in-frame sequences only and omits some clones. Under half of the omission traces to an unresolved V gene where checked; the cause of the rest is unknown. V and J calls and clone size follow that table, whereas D and trimming were derived from the DNA. For this sample the table gives 15,000 or so clones, of which over 80% were detected only once. The top ten constitute 7.6% of the sample.

Deletion took 4 bases off V and 4 bases off J, with a span of 11 bases between the germline ends. The CDR3 sequence holds 14 residues, the cysteine and phenylalanine included. The DNA shown is the 42-base CDR3, in frame from base 1. The germline V gene yields SGHRS for CDR1 and YFSETQ for CDR2. The sequence was collected from a human donor with active COVID-19. The donor label of this sample is uncertain. The specimen sequenced was peripheral blood. The rearrangement joined TRBV5-1 to TRBJ2-2; the D gene is perhaps TRBD2, from 6 matching bases. The CDR3 corresponds to CASSPGLATGELFF. The DNA sequence follows: TGCGCCAGCAGCCCGGGACTCGCCACCGGGGAGCTGTTTTTT.